The 26 T cell receptor beta chains below all came from one sample that was sequenced in a study of blood T cell repertoires in COVID-19. Only in-frame clones appear in the TCRdb table, and some are missing; sequencing was by immunoSEQ multiplex PCR. The sample records about 100,000 clones, roughly 92% being singletons. Specimen: peripheral blood. These receptors all stem from a man aged 45-65 years with active COVID-19.

The genes are TRBV5-1 and TRBJ1-1; no definite D call. In germline, CDR1 is SGHRS, CDR2 YFSETQ. V dropped 1 base and J dropped 3 bases, with 13 bases sitting between them. The CDR3 has 15 amino acids. The CDR3: CASSLMGSLDTEAFF. The CDR3 nucleotides are TGCGCCAGCAGCTTGATGGGCAGCCTCGACACTGAAGCTTTCTTT.

The rearrangement uses TRBV5-4 and TRBJ2-3, with 7 bases lining up with TRBD1. This CDR3 region has 14 residues. The J segment lost 2 bases and the V segment lost 6 bases, leaving 6 bases of the junction unmatched. The germline gives CDR1 SGHNT, CDR2 YYREEE (reference sequence). This CDR3 is CASTPGQLTDTQYF. CDR3 DNA sequence: TGTGCCAGCACCCCGGGACAGCTCACAGATACGCAGTATTTT. Supplemented by reference TRBV5-4 and TRBJ2-3, the full variable domain reads ETGVTQSPTHLIKTRGQQVTLRCSSQSGHNTVSWYQQALGQGPQFIFQYYREEENGRGNFPPRFSGLQFPNYSSELNVNALELDDSALYLCASTPGQLTDTQYFGPGTRLTVL.

This CDR3 is CASSWGQTNTEAFF. The CDR3, as DNA: TGTGCCAGTAGCTGGGGACAGACGAACACTGAAGCTTTCTTT. The V and J genes are TRBV19 and TRBJ1-1; 7 positions agree with TRBD1. CDR3 length: 14 amino acids. Germline lookup yields CDR1 LNHDA and CDR2 SQIVND (reference sequence). V trimming: 6 bases; J trimming: 1 base; junction bases outside the gene matches: 5.

This clone was detected a few times. CDR3 in amino acids: CASSEALKGQVSGSGANVLTF. The CDR3 nucleotides read TGTGCCAGCAGTGAAGCCCTTAAGGGGCAGGTGTCAGGCTCTGGGGCCAACGTCCTGACTTTC. V gene TRBV6-1 combines with J gene TRBJ2-6, with D perhaps matching TRBD1 (5 bases). Per the germline V gene, CDR1 is MNHNS and CDR2 is SASEGT. This CDR3 is built from 21 residues. Trimming shortened V by 0 bases and J by 0 bases, and 21 bases separated the two germline ends.

The V gene is TRBV2, the J gene TRBJ2-1; D perhaps matches TRBD2 (5 bases). The CDR3 runs 15 residues. With 5 bases removed from V and 0 bases from J, the gap between germline ends came to 11 bases. CDR1 is SNHLY and CDR2 is FYNNEI in the germline V gene. CDR3 residues: CASSQSGGSYNEQFF. The CDR3 DNA follows: TGTGCCAGCAGTCAAAGCGGTGGCTCCTACAATGAGCAGTTCTTC.

V is TRBV11-2 and J is TRBJ2-5, with 11 bases fitting TRBD2. Trimming at V came to 2 bases and at J to 4 bases, leaving 6 bases not matched to a gene. CDR1 and CDR2 from the germline V gene are SGHAT and FQNNGV. CDR3 size: 16 residues. As DNA, the CDR3 is TGTGCCAGCAGCTTACCGGGACTAGCGGTGAGAGAGACCCAGTACTTC. This encodes CASSLPGLAVRETQYF. Variable domain in full (rest from reference TRBV11-2 and TRBJ2-5): EAGVAQSPRYKIIEKRQSVAFWCNPISGHATLYWYQQILGQGPKLLIQFQNNGVVDDSQLPKDRFSAERLKGVDSTLKIQPAKLEDSAVYLCASSLPGLAVRETQYFGPGTRLLVL.

This chain links TRBV11-3 with TRBJ2-2; 7 bases are shared with TRBD2. The length of the CDR3 is 15 residues. With V trimmed by 5 bases and J by 3 bases, 6 bases remained unmatched. Germline CDR1 and CDR2: SGHNT and YENEEA. The CDR3 nucleotides read TGTGCCAGCAGCCGCGGGCTAGCGGACACCGGGGAGCTGTTTTTT. It yields the protein CASSRGLADTGELFF. The full variable domain, rest sourced from reference TRBV11-3 and TRBJ2-2, is EAGVVQSPRYKIIEKKQPVAFWCNPISGHNTLYWYLQNLGQGPELLIRYENEEAVDDSQLPKDRFSAERLKGVDSTLKIQPAELGDSAVYLCASSRGLADTGELFFGEGSRLTVL.

CDR3 sequence: CASSLLGGGTDTQYF. CDR3 DNA: TGCGCCAGCAGCTTGCTAGGGGGTGGCACAGATACGCAGTATTTT. The rearrangement links TRBV5-1 to TRBJ2-3, with D possibly TRBD1 on 6 matching bases. This CDR3 contains 15 residues. With 1 base removed from V and 1 base from J, the gap between germline ends came to 10 bases. Looked up from germline, CDR1 is SGHRS and CDR2 is YFSETQ.

J is TRBJ2-2 and V is TRBV2; 8 bases are shared with TRBD1. Trimming at V came to 8 bases and at J to 7 bases, leaving 3 bases not matched to a gene. The CDR3 runs to 12 residues. CDR1 is SNHLY, CDR2 FYNNEI, per germline. CDR3 loop: CASRTGHGELFF. CDR3 coding DNA: TGTGCCAGCCGGACAGGGCACGGGGAGCTGTTTTTT.

V and J are TRBV7-2 and TRBJ1-5; D call uncertain. Germline values: CDR1 SGHTA, CDR2 FQGNSA. V lost 5 bases and J 9 bases, leaving 11 bases between the germline ends. The CDR3 length is 12 residues. DNA for the CDR3: TGTGCCAGCAGCCCTAGCAGTCTGCCCCAGCATTTT. It is translated as CASSPSSLPQHF.

The CDR3 protein is CASSLGGSSTDTQYF. The CDR3 nucleotides are TGTGCCAGCAGCCTCGGGGGGTCTAGCACAGATACGCAGTATTTT. V usage is TRBV11-2 and J usage is TRBJ2-3, with TRBD2 matching 7 bases. J was trimmed by 0 bases and V by 5 bases; bases with no gene match: 5. The CDR3 covers 15 residues. Per the germline V gene, CDR1 is SGHAT and CDR2 is FQNNGV.

V usage is TRBV12-5 and J usage is TRBJ2-7; D perhaps matches TRBD1 (6 bases). CDR1 is LGHNT and CDR2 is FRNRAP in the germline V gene. The CDR3 covers 13 residues. V was shortened by 5 bases and J by 2 bases, with 10 bases between the two germline ends. CDR3 in amino acids: CASGLGQTYEQYF. CDR3 nucleotide sequence: TGTGCTAGTGGTCTTGGACAGACCTACGAGCAGTACTTC.

The chain uses TRBV2 and TRBJ2-1; the D is unclear. Germline V gene sequence: CDR1 SNHLY, CDR2 FYNNEI. The CDR3 contains 13 residues. The V end lost 5 bases, the J end lost 8 bases, and 13 bases lay between the germline ends. The DNA for the CDR3 is TGTGCCAGCAGTTGGAACGAGCGCGATGAGCAGTTCTTC. This translates into CASSWNERDEQFF.

The rearrangement links TRBV7-8 to TRBJ2-7; TRBD2 agrees at 7 bases. Per germline, CDR1 SGHVS and CDR2 FQNEAQ. The junction had 7 bases not matched to a gene; V was cut back by 3 bases and J by 5 bases. The CDR3 is made up of 14 amino acids. CDR3 DNA: TGTGCCAGCAGCTTTGGCGGGGGAAGAGACGAGCAGTACTTC. Protein product: CASSFGGGRDEQYF.

This chain links TRBV6-6 with TRBJ2-1, with TRBD1 as a possible D gene (6 bases). There are 15 residues in the CDR3. V was cut by 6 bases and J by 9 bases, with 21 bases left in between. Germline lookup yields CDR1 MNHNY and CDR2 SVGAGI (reference sequence). The CDR3 reads CASSYTGLGEGEQFF. CDR3 DNA sequence: TGTGCCAGCAGCTATACAGGGTTGGGAGAGGGTGAGCAGTTCTTC.

The chain uses TRBV7-2 and TRBJ2-6, with a tentative D call TRBD2 (5 bases). From germline, CDR1 is SGHTA and CDR2 FQGNSA. The V end lost 5 bases, the J end lost 1 base, and 9 bases lay between the germline ends. CDR3 length equals 15 residues. DNA of the CDR3: TGTGCCAGCAGCATACGGGGTTCTGGGGCCAACGTCCTGACTTTC. Translation: CASSIRGSGANVLTF.

This clone was recorded a few times. J is TRBJ1-3 and V is TRBV2, with 8 bases matching TRBD1. CDR1 and CDR2 (germline): SNHLY, FYNNEI. This CDR3 is 18 amino acids long. V was clipped by 5 bases and J by 0 bases; unmatched bases: 12. The CDR3 reads CASSQTRGDRGSGNTIYF. In DNA, the CDR3 is TGTGCCAGCAGTCAAACGCGTGGCGACAGGGGCTCTGGAAACACCATATATTTT.

The chain combines TRBV5-6 with TRBJ1-3, with D tentatively TRBD1 (5 bases). The CDR3 loop spans 15 amino acids. The V gene lost 4 bases and the J gene lost 0 bases, with 11 bases spanning the gap. Germline-derived CDR1 and CDR2 are SGHDT and YYEEEE. This CDR3 is CASSIQVTSGNTIYF. CDR3 coding DNA: TGTGCCAGCAGCATACAGGTTACCTCTGGAAACACCATATATTTT. Full variable domain (rest looked up from reference TRBV5-6 and TRBJ1-3): DAGVTQSPTHLIKTRGQQVTLRCSPKSGHDTVSWYQQALGQGPQFIFQYYEEEERQRGNFPDRFSGHQFPNYSSELNVNALLLGDSALYLCASSIQVTSGNTIYFGEGSWLTVV.

V and J are TRBV7-8 and TRBJ1-5, with 7 bases identical to TRBD1. Per germline, CDR1 SGHVS and CDR2 FQNEAQ. This CDR3 comprises 14 residues. V was clipped by 1 base and J by 4 bases; unmatched bases: 1. CDR3 bases: TGTGCCAGCAGCTTAGAGGGACAGAATCAGCCCCAGCATTTT. Amino acid sequence: CASSLEGQNQPQHF.

The rearrangement joins TRBV11-3 to TRBJ2-1; D might be TRBD2 (5 bases). The CDR3 has 13 residues. Germline V CDR1 and CDR2: SGHNT, YENEEA. V lost 5 bases and J 5 bases, leaving 10 bases between the germline ends. CDR3 protein: CASSRWRDNEQFF. The CDR3 DNA reads TGTGCCAGCAGCCGTTGGCGGGACAATGAGCAGTTCTTC. The full variable domain, completed using reference TRBV11-3 and TRBJ2-1, is EAGVVQSPRYKIIEKKQPVAFWCNPISGHNTLYWYLQNLGQGPELLIRYENEEAVDDSQLPKDRFSAERLKGVDSTLKIQPAELGDSAVYLCASSRWRDNEQFFGPGTRLTVL.

This chain connects TRBV6-5 to TRBJ2-6; the D is unclear. Germline V CDR1 and CDR2: MNHEY, SVGAGI. V was trimmed by 5 bases and J by 2 bases, leaving 7 bases between them. The CDR3 covers 14 residues. DNA for the CDR3: TGTGCCAGCAGTCCCCGTGCTGGGGCCAACGTCCTGACTTTC. It codes for CASSPRAGANVLTF.

The chain recombines TRBV7-2 with TRBJ2-3; 9 bases line up with TRBD2. The V gene's germline CDR1 is SGHTA and CDR2 FQGNSA. CDR3 size: 16 residues. The junction had 10 bases not matched to a gene; V was cut back by 5 bases and J by 4 bases. In nucleotides, the CDR3 is TGTGCCAGCAGCCAAGCCAGCGGGGGGTTCGCAGATACGCAGTATTTT. This encodes CASSQASGGFADTQYF.

The chain couples TRBV3-1 (or the pseudogene TRBV3-2) to TRBJ1-1; weak D call: TRBD1 (5 bases). Trimming removed 0 bases at V and 11 bases at J, with 7 bases between. CDR1 is LGHDT and CDR2 is YNNKEL in the germline V gene (reference sequence). The CDR3 spans 11 residues. The CDR3 DNA reads as TGTGCCAGCAGCCAAGAGGGGGGGGCTTTCTTT. This sequence encodes CASSQEGGAFF.

The rearrangement uses TRBV28 and TRBJ2-5; maybe TRBD2 (6 bases). The CDR3 covers 16 residues. The V end lost 1 base, the J end lost 5 bases, and 17 bases lay between the germline ends. The V gene's germline CDR1 is MDHEN and CDR2 SYDVKM. The CDR3 here is CASSLFGTREGETQYF. For the CDR3, the DNA is TGTGCCAGCAGTTTATTTGGGACTCGGGAAGGGGAGACCCAGTACTTC.

V gene TRBV7-4 combines with J gene TRBJ2-7; tentative D call: TRBD2 (5 bases). Between the trimmed V and J ends, which lost 5 bases and 4 bases, there was a span of 15 bases. Germline V gives CDR1 SGHVT, CDR2 SQSDAQ. There are 14 residues in the CDR3. CDR3 protein: CASSPRRRPYEQYV. The CDR3 DNA reads TGTGCCAGCAGCCCCCGGAGGAGGCCGTACGAGCAGTACGTC.

The V gene is TRBV7-9, the J gene TRBJ2-3; 12 nucleotides align to TRBD1. In germline, CDR1 is SEHNR, CDR2 FQNEAQ (reference sequence). The J segment lost 3 bases and the V segment lost 4 bases, leaving 5 bases of the junction unmatched. This CDR3 comprises 16 residues. In DNA, the CDR3 is TGTGCCAGCAGCTACCGGGACAGGGGGCCAACAGATACGCAGTATTTT. Amino acids: CASSYRDRGPTDTQYF.